These 29 T cell receptor beta chains originate from one sample sequenced in a study of blood T cell repertoires in COVID-19. Here immunoSEQ multiplex PCR was the method, and the copy in TCRdb shows in-frame clones only, minus some. The repertoire holds about 330,000 clones, with 88% as singletons. Sequencing was performed on PBMCs or T cells enriched from blood (not recorded which). These receptors were obtained from a man aged 25-45 years who had recovered from COVID-19.

The V and J genes are TRBV2 and TRBJ2-7; D remains unclear. The V gene lost 1 base and the J gene lost 0 bases, with 7 bases spanning the gap. The germline V gene has CDR1 SNHLY and CDR2 FYNNEI. The CDR3 spans 14 residues. CDR3: CASSEVADSYEQYF. The CDR3 DNA reads as TGTGCCAGCAGTGAAGTGGCGGACTCCTACGAGCAGTACTTC.

This clone was seen just once. This rearrangement joins TRBV2 to TRBJ2-3; 11 bases match TRBD1. The CDR3 length is 15 residues. The V segment lost 6 bases and the J segment 4 bases; nucleotides outside the gene matches: 6. Germline CDR1 and CDR2: SNHLY and FYNNEI. The CDR3 here is CASRSVGQGADTQYF. The CDR3 DNA is TGTGCCAGCAGGTCGGTGGGACAGGGGGCAGATACGCAGTATTTT.

CDR3 loop: CASSRGGRSYNEQFF. CDR3 DNA sequence: TGTGCCAGCAGCCGGGGGGGACGCTCCTACAATGAGCAGTTCTTC. The V and J genes are TRBV7-9 and TRBJ2-1; 8 nucleotides align to TRBD2. The junction had 3 bases not matched to a gene; V was cut back by 5 bases and J by 0 bases. Germline V CDR1 and CDR2: SEHNR, FQNEAQ (reference sequence). This CDR3 spans 15 amino acids.

The gene calls are TRBV24-1 and TRBJ2-3, with 10 bases identical to TRBD2. The CDR3 runs 17 residues. Unmatched junction bases numbered 10, after V lost 4 bases and J lost 4 bases. CDR1 and CDR2 (germline): KGHDR, SFDVKD. The CDR3 sequence: CATSEGSGGFFADTQYF. The CDR3 nucleotides read TGTGCCACCAGTGAGGGTAGCGGGGGGTTTTTCGCAGATACGCAGTATTTT.

The J gene is TRBJ1-2, the V gene TRBV5-5; TRBD1 is a possible D gene (6 bases). The V end lost 3 bases, the J end lost 2 bases, and 8 bases lay between the germline ends. Per the germline V gene, CDR1 is SGHKS and CDR2 is YYEKEE (reference sequence). CDR3 length: 13 residues. For the CDR3, the DNA is TGTGCCAGCAGCTCTAGGGGGAACTATGGCTACACCTTC. Translating it yields CASSSRGNYGYTF.

The chain has TRBV10-2 and TRBJ2-3, with 7 bases lining up with TRBD1. The germline gives CDR1 WSHSY, CDR2 SAAADI. The ends lost 10 bases at V and 2 bases at J; junction bases unmatched: 12. This CDR3 comprises 15 residues. As DNA, the CDR3 is TGCGCCATCGAGACCGGGACAGCAAACACAGATACGCAGTATTTT. Translation gives CAIETGTANTDTQYF.

The chain joins TRBV7-8 to TRBJ1-1, with a weak D call TRBD1 (6 bases). The CDR3 has 17 amino acids. Trimming took off 0 bases at V and 3 bases at J, with 17 bases between the two ends. From germline, CDR1 is SGHVS and CDR2 FQNEAQ. CDR3 sequence reads: CASSLAQGGEMYTEAFF. The DNA of the CDR3 is TGTGCCAGCAGCTTAGCCCAAGGGGGGGAGATGTACACTGAAGCTTTCTTT.

This chain connects TRBV27 to TRBJ1-2, with D possibly TRBD1 on 6 matching bases. From germline, CDR1 is MNHEY and CDR2 SMNVEV (reference sequence). There are 12 residues in the CDR3. V shed 10 bases and J shed 1 base, with 10 bases lying between them. Here the CDR3 DNA reads TGTGCCACCCAGGGGAGTAACTATGGCTACACCTTC. Amino acids: CATQGSNYGYTF.

This CDR3 reads CASSLAGGLETQYF. The CDR3 coding sequence is TGTGCCAGCAGCCTTGCAGGGGGCCTGGAGACCCAGTACTTC. The chain couples TRBV5-5 to TRBJ2-5, with TRBD1 matching 8 bases. CDR3 length: 14 amino acids. Germline trimming cut 4 bases from V and 5 bases from J; bases unmatched to any gene: 7. Germline V CDR1 and CDR2: SGHKS, YYEKEE (reference sequence).

Notes on this clone: Other DNA sequences from this sample encode an identical CDR3 as well. V usage is TRBV10-3 and J usage is TRBJ1-1; D not certain. The CDR3 spans 14 residues. The germline gives CDR1 ENHRY, CDR2 SYGVKD. V dropped 0 bases and J dropped 1 base, with 6 bases sitting between them. The CDR3 spells CAISESSRNTEAFF. The CDR3 DNA is TGTGCCATCAGTGAGTCATCCAGGAACACTGAAGCTTTCTTT.

The V call is TRBV3-1 (or the pseudogene TRBV3-2), the J call TRBJ2-7; TRBD1 is a possible D gene (5 bases). Germline V CDR1 and CDR2: LGHDT, YNNKEL (reference sequence). Trimming pared 2 bases from V and 1 base from J, leaving 18 bases between. The CDR3 consists of 17 residues. CDR3 DNA sequence: TGTGCCAGCAGCCAACATATCCGGACAACCGAGTCCTACGAGCAGTACTTC. This gives the protein CASSQHIRTTESYEQYF.

Note on this clone: The same CDR3 is also encoded by other DNA sequences in this sample. The chain links TRBV7-9 to TRBJ2-7; D is undetermined. The V end lost 0 bases, the J end lost 3 bases, and 6 bases lay between the germline ends. The germline gives CDR1 SEHNR, CDR2 FQNEAQ (reference sequence). The CDR3 consists of 13 residues. CDR3: CASSLAVSYEQYF. The CDR3 region has the DNA TGTGCCAGCAGCTTAGCGGTGAGCTACGAGCAGTACTTC.

The chain is built from TRBV2 and TRBJ2-3; D possibly corresponds to TRBD1 (5 bases). The CDR3 covers 13 residues. Trimming left V 3 bases short and J 8 bases short, with 12 bases between. Per germline, CDR1 SNHLY and CDR2 FYNNEI. The CDR3 bases are TGTGCCAGCAGTGACAGGGCTCAAGGTACGCAGTATTTT. Protein: CASSDRAQGTQYF.

The rearrangement links TRBV6-4 to TRBJ1-3; D gene uncertain. The V end lost 8 bases, the J end lost 0 bases, and 11 bases lay between the germline ends. CDR1 and CDR2 from the germline V gene are MRHNA and SNTAGT. This CDR3 is built from 14 residues. CDR3 DNA sequence: TGTGCCAGCCATGACGCTAGCTCTGGAAACACCATATATTTT. As protein: CASHDASSGNTIYF.

The chain joins TRBV6-1 to TRBJ2-7, with 7 bases aligning to TRBD1. This CDR3 has 15 residues. Losses at the gene ends were 2 bases for V and 0 bases for J; bases not matched to a gene: 4. Germline lookup yields CDR1 MNHNS and CDR2 SASEGT. In DNA, the CDR3 is TGTGCCAGCAGTGAATCCGGGGACAGCTCCTACGAGCAGTACTTC. Translating it yields CASSESGDSSYEQYF.

The J gene is TRBJ1-1, the V gene TRBV19; D is possibly TRBD1 (6 bases). Trimming cost V 4 bases and J 1 base, with 16 bases left between them. From germline, CDR1 is LNHDA and CDR2 SQIVND (reference sequence). The CDR3 is 16 amino acids. The CDR3 loop reads CASSTLTGFTNTEAFF. The CDR3 DNA reads TGTGCCAGTAGTACCCTTACAGGGTTTACGAACACTGAAGCTTTCTTT.

The rearrangement uses TRBV18 and TRBJ2-5; 8 bases are a match to TRBD1. V was pared by 4 bases and J by 2 bases, with 3 bases of the junction left unmatched. The CDR3 extends over 14 amino acids. From germline, CDR1 is KGHSH and CDR2 LQKENI. CDR3 nucleotides: TGTGCCAGCTCACACGACAGGGGTCAAGAGACCCAGTACTTC. Its protein is CASSHDRGQETQYF.

The J gene is TRBJ1-4, the V gene TRBV19, with 9 bases identical to TRBD1. Germline V gene lookup returns CDR1 LNHDA and CDR2 SQIVND (reference sequence). The V and J ends lost 5 bases and 8 bases, in that order; junction bases with no gene match: 3. CDR3 length: 13 amino acids. The CDR3 reads CASSWTGVEKLFF. Here the CDR3 DNA reads TGTGCCAGTAGTTGGACAGGGGTGGAAAAACTGTTTTTT.

The V and J genes are TRBV7-9 and TRBJ2-1; TRBD2 matches 12 bases. The trim removed 4 bases at V and 4 bases at J, leaving 8 bases unmatched. CDR1 and CDR2 (germline): SEHNR, FQNEAQ (reference sequence). CDR3 length: 17 amino acids. In DNA, the CDR3 is TGTGCCAGCAGCTGGCGACTAGCGGGGGAGACATACAATGAGCAGTTCTTC. Protein sequence: CASSWRLAGETYNEQFF.

The chain combines TRBV10-3 with TRBJ1-1, with TRBD1 identical over 7 bases. CDR1 ENHRY and CDR2 SYGVKD come from the germline V gene. CDR3 length equals 13 residues. Trimming took 7 bases from V and 0 from J; bases not matched to a gene: 2. CDR3 loop: CAIKGQLNTEAFF. CDR3 DNA sequence: TGTGCCATCAAGGGACAGTTGAACACTGAAGCTTTCTTT.

Points on this clone: A read error may produce the germline difference seen at one junction end. This chain connects TRBV5-4 to TRBJ1-6; 7 nucleotides align to TRBD1. The CDR3 extends over 15 amino acids. CDR1 and CDR2 from the germline V gene are SGHNT and YYREEE (reference sequence). The CDR3 sequence is CACSLGGGGDSPLHF. CDR3 coding DNA: TGTGCCTGCAGCTTGGGAGGGGGCGGGGATTCACCCCTCCACTTT. The variable domain in full, with the rest retrieved from reference TRBV5-4 and TRBJ1-6, is ETGVTQSPTHLIKTRGQQVTLRCSSQSGHNTVSWYQQALGQGPQFIFQYYREEENGRGNFPPRFSGLQFPNYSSELNVNALELDDSALYLCACSLGGGGDSPLHFGNGTRLTVT.

This clone was recorded a few times. The genes are TRBV27 and TRBJ2-7, with D tentatively TRBD1 (5 bases). V was clipped by 2 bases and J by 3 bases, with 8 bases between them. Germline V gene data show CDR1 as MNHEY and CDR2 as SMNVEV (reference sequence). This CDR3 comprises 13 residues. This CDR3 reads CASSLQGHYEQYF. DNA of the CDR3: TGTGCCAGCAGTTTACAAGGACACTACGAGCAGTACTTC.

The table lists this clone with a count of one. CDR3 loop: CASTGTANTGELFF. The CDR3 DNA is TGTGCCAGCACGGGGACAGCGAACACCGGGGAGCTGTTTTTT. This chain links TRBV5-4 with TRBJ2-2; 7 nucleotides agree with TRBD1. The trim removed 6 bases at V and 0 bases at J, leaving 2 bases unmatched. In germline, CDR1 is SGHNT, CDR2 YYREEE (reference sequence). The CDR3 is 14 amino acids.

This chain joins TRBV5-4 and TRBJ2-3; D is perhaps TRBD2 (5 bases). Germline V gene lookup returns CDR1 SGHNT and CDR2 YYREEE (reference sequence). This CDR3 has 14 residues. The V end lost 0 bases, the J end lost 1 base, and 6 bases lay between the germline ends. This chain's CDR3 is CASSLAGGTDTQYF. The DNA for the CDR3 is TGTGCCAGCAGCTTGGCCGGGGGCACAGATACGCAGTATTTT.

The V gene is TRBV28, the J gene TRBJ2-1, with TRBD1 as a possible D gene (6 bases). Trimming removed 5 bases at V and 0 bases at J, with 14 bases between. Germline CDR1 reads MDHEN; CDR2 reads SYDVKM. The CDR3 consists of 16 residues. The CDR3 DNA sequence: TGTGCCAGCAGTGGATTTACAGGGAGCTCCTACAATGAGCAGTTCTTC. Protein sequence: CASSGFTGSSYNEQFF.

The rearrangement links TRBV6-2 or TRBV6-3 to TRBJ1-2; 10 bases align to TRBD1. Germline-derived CDR1 and CDR2 are MNHEY and SVGEGT. CDR3 length: 16 amino acids. V dropped 6 bases and J dropped 8; count of bases not matched to a gene: 15. CDR3 sequence reads: CASSEGTGALWGGYTF. DNA of the CDR3: TGTGCCAGCAGCGAAGGGACAGGGGCCCTATGGGGAGGCTACACCTTC.

This chain joins TRBV28 and TRBJ2-5; D is unclear. Germline V gene data show CDR1 as MDHEN and CDR2 as SYDVKM. This CDR3 contains 13 residues. The germline V and J ends were trimmed by 5 bases and 10 bases, with 17 bases remaining between them. The CDR3 coding sequence is TGTGCCAGCAGTCCATACACAACGATGTTCCAGTACTTC. The encoded protein is CASSPYTTMFQYF.

The V and J genes are TRBV6-4 and TRBJ2-1, with D possibly TRBD2 on 7 matching bases. The CDR3 runs 15 residues. CDR1 and CDR2 (germline): MRHNA, SNTAGT. V was clipped by 5 bases and J by 5 bases, with 16 bases between them. The CDR3, as DNA: TGTGCCAGCAGTCTGGGAGGGGGGGCGAACAATGAGCAGTTCTTC. Its protein product is CASSLGGGANNEQFF.

This sequence joins TRBV6-1 and TRBJ2-7; TRBD2 might be the D (7 bases). The germline V gene encodes CDR1 MNHNS and CDR2 SASEGT. CDR3 length equals 18 residues. The V gene lost 1 base and the J gene lost 4 bases, with 23 bases spanning the gap. The CDR3 bases are TGTGCCAGCAGTGAAGGGTTAATGTGGGGGGGGGCGGAGTACGAGCAGTACTTC. As protein: CASSEGLMWGGAEYEQYF.